Below are 32 T cell receptor beta chains sequenced from a single sample in a study of OX40 agonist ivuxolimab in advanced cancers. The table came from immunoSEQ multiplex PCR; TCRdb's copy has only in-frame clones and leaves some out. The table records 130,000 or so clones, over 75% of them present only once. Sample: CD4+ or CD8+ T cells sorted from blood, taken in a trial of the OX40 agonist ivuxolimab. The receptors stem from an adult with an advanced solid tumor such as melanoma, head and neck, liver or kidney cancer.

The CDR3, as DNA: TGTGCCAGCAGCTCCTCAGGGTTCAATGAGCAGTTCTTC. Residues: CASSSSGFNEQFF. J is TRBJ2-1 and V is TRBV7-3, with D maybe TRBD1 (5 bases). This CDR3 has 13 amino acids. In germline, CDR1 is SGHTA, CDR2 FQGTGA. V lost 4 bases, J lost 6 bases, and 10 bases lay in between.

The chain combines TRBV7-8 with TRBJ2-3; D may be TRBD2 (5 bases). Per germline, CDR1 SGHVS and CDR2 FQNEAQ. V shed 1 base and J shed 2 bases, with 10 bases lying between them. This CDR3 contains 15 residues. CDR3 sequence reads: CASSLVRAVTDTQYF. In DNA, the CDR3 is TGTGCCAGCAGCTTAGTGAGGGCCGTCACAGATACGCAGTATTTT. Looking up the rest from reference TRBV7-8 and TRBJ2-3 gives the full variable domain: GAGVSQSPRYKVAKRGQDVALRCDPISGHVSLFWYQQALGQGPEFLTYFQNEAQLDKSGLPSDRFFAERPEGSVSTLKIQRTQQEDSAVYLCASSLVRAVTDTQYFGPGTRLTVL.

This chain links TRBV29-1 with TRBJ2-5, with 11 nucleotides matching TRBD1. The J call is uncertain, as TRBJ2-7 better fits the DNA end. Germline CDR1 reads SQVTM; CDR2 reads ANQGSEA. This CDR3 contains 16 residues. The CDR3, as DNA: TGCAGCGTTGAATCCTTGGGACAGGGGGTCTGCTACGAGCAGTACTTC. Encoded protein: CSVESLGQGVCYEQYF.

The chain links TRBV28 to TRBJ1-6, with D unresolved. The V end lost 2 bases, the J end lost 5 bases, and 13 bases lay between the germline ends. In germline, CDR1 is MDHEN, CDR2 SYDVKM. The CDR3 has 16 amino acids. The DNA of the CDR3 is TGTGCCAGCAGTTTAGTTGGCAGCCCTAATAATTCACCCCTCCACTTT. Translated: CASSLVGSPNNSPLHF.

The V call is TRBV19, the J call TRBJ1-2; D is perhaps TRBD1 (5 bases). V was pared by 4 bases and J by 5 bases, with 11 bases between. The CDR3 sequence is 13 residues long. Germline V gene data show CDR1 as LNHDA and CDR2 as SQIVND (reference sequence). CDR3 coding DNA: TGTGCCAGTAGTAGGGGGGACCGTTATGGCTACACCTTC. It encodes CASSRGDRYGYTF. Based on the CDR3 plus reference TRBV19 and TRBJ1-2, the full variable domain is DGGITQSPKYLFRKEGQNVTLSCEQNLNHDAMYWYRQDPGQGLRLIYYSQIVNDFQKGDIAEGYSVSREKKESFPLTVTSAQKNPTAFYLCASSRGDRYGYTFGSGTRLTVV.

The chain joins TRBV28 to TRBJ2-1; 9 nucleotides match TRBD2. V was pared by 4 bases and J by 0 bases, with 4 bases of the junction left unmatched. CDR3 length equals 16 residues. Germline V lookup: CDR1 MDHEN, CDR2 SYDVKM. The CDR3 protein is CASSSGLASSYNEQFF. DNA for the CDR3: TGTGCCAGCAGTTCAGGACTAGCGTCCTCCTACAATGAGCAGTTCTTC. The whole variable domain, filled in from reference TRBV28 and TRBJ2-1, reads DVKVTQSSRYLVKRTGEKVFLECVQDMDHENMFWYRQDPGLGLRLIYFSYDVKMKEKGDIPEGYSVSREKKERFSLILESASTNQTSMYLCASSSGLASSYNEQFFGPGTRLTVL.

V and J are TRBV6-5 and TRBJ1-5; unclear D gene. The CDR3 totals 15 residues. Trimming pared 2 bases from V and 2 bases from J, leaving 10 bases between. CDR1 is MNHEY and CDR2 is SVGAGI in the germline V gene. In DNA form, the CDR3 reads TGTGCCAGCAGTTACCCTTTACGGGGCAATCAGCCCCAGCATTTT. As protein: CASSYPLRGNQPQHF.

The rearrangement joins TRBV28 to TRBJ2-7; TRBD1 aligns across 10 bases. Germline trimming cut 6 bases from V and 3 bases from J; bases unmatched to any gene: 8. The CDR3 sequence is 15 residues long. The germline CDR1 and CDR2 sequences are MDHEN and SYDVKM. CDR3 in amino acids: CASRESGTGDYEQYF. CDR3 in DNA: TGTGCCAGCAGGGAATCCGGGACAGGGGACTACGAGCAGTACTTC.

The rearrangement joins TRBV6-1 to TRBJ2-2, with 7 bases that match TRBD1. Germline CDR1 is MNHNS and CDR2 is SASEGT. There are 15 residues in the CDR3. V was clipped by 2 bases and J by 0 bases; unmatched bases: 0. CDR3 protein: CASSEQGANTGELFF. CDR3 coding DNA: TGTGCCAGCAGTGAACAGGGGGCGAACACCGGGGAGCTGTTTTTT.

Concerning this clone: Additional DNA sequences in this sample encode the identical CDR3. This chain links TRBV5-5 with TRBJ2-1, with 10 bases fitting TRBD1. Germline V CDR1 and CDR2: SGHKS, YYEKEE (reference sequence). The J segment lost 5 bases and the V segment lost 4 bases, leaving 6 bases of the junction unmatched. CDR3 size: 15 residues. In DNA form, the CDR3 reads TGTGCCAGCAGCCTTGGACAGGGGGTTGACAATGAGCAGTTCTTC. Its translation: CASSLGQGVDNEQFF.

This clone has only one observation. The chain recombines TRBV6-1 with TRBJ2-3; D remains ambiguous. The germline gives CDR1 MNHNS, CDR2 SASEGT. There are 15 residues in the CDR3. The V end was cut by 6 bases, the J end by 1 base, with 14 bases between. The CDR3 nucleotides are TGTGCCAGCAGCCCAGGACCAGCCCGCACAGATACGCAGTATTTT. Its translation is CASSPGPARTDTQYF.

V gene TRBV9 combines with J gene TRBJ2-2, with 8 bases aligning to TRBD1. The CDR3 consists of 16 residues. Germline assignment: CDR1 SGDLS and CDR2 YYNGEE. V lost 4 bases, J lost 2 bases, and 7 bases stayed unmatched. This chain's CDR3 is CASSLMDRANTGELFF. CDR3 bases: TGTGCCAGCAGCTTAATGGACAGGGCAAACACCGGGGAGCTGTTTTTT.

This clone has only a few counts. V and J are TRBV2 and TRBJ2-7; D remains unclear. Between the trimmed V and J ends, which lost 4 bases and 8 bases, there was a span of 9 bases. The CDR3 sequence is 11 residues long. CDR1 SNHLY and CDR2 FYNNEI come from the germline V gene. CDR3 region: CASSGRVQQYF. In nucleotides, the CDR3 is TGTGCCAGCAGTGGTCGTGTCCAGCAGTACTTC.

The chain couples TRBV18 to TRBJ1-3; 9 nucleotides agree with TRBD1. Losses at the gene ends were 4 bases for V and 0 bases for J; bases not matched to a gene: 4. The length of the CDR3 is 16 residues. CDR1 and CDR2 from the germline V gene are KGHSH and LQKENI. The CDR3 DNA follows: TGTGCCAGCTCACAGGACAGGGGATTCTCTGGAAACACCATATATTTT. Translating gives CASSQDRGFSGNTIYF.

The chain joins TRBV7-2 to TRBJ2-1; 9 bases agree with TRBD2. Germline V CDR1 and CDR2: SGHTA, FQGNSA. CDR3 size: 15 residues. Germline trimming cut 5 bases from V and 3 bases from J; bases unmatched to any gene: 5. The CDR3 DNA sequence: TGTGCCAGCAGCGACCTAGCGGGGTACTACAATGAGCAGTTCTTC. Its protein product is CASSDLAGYYNEQFF. The full variable domain, rest sourced from reference TRBV7-2 and TRBJ2-1, is GAGVSQSPSNKVTEKGKDVELRCDPISGHTALYWYRQSLGQGLEFLIYFQGNSAPDKSGLPSDRFSAERTGGSVSTLTIQRTQQEDSAVYLCASSDLAGYYNEQFFGPGTRLTVL.

This clone showed up just once. The V gene is TRBV28, the J gene TRBJ1-4, with D possibly being TRBD1 (5 bases). V was shortened by 6 bases and J by 5 bases, with 16 bases between the two germline ends. Germline V gene lookup returns CDR1 MDHEN and CDR2 SYDVKM. The CDR3 is 15 amino acids. CDR3 bases: TGTGCCAGCAGCATTGGTGGGGCGCAAAATGAAAAACTGTTTTTT. Its protein product is CASSIGGAQNEKLFF.

The genes are TRBV27 and TRBJ1-4, with D unresolved. The CDR3 is 15 amino acids. Germline CDR1 and CDR2: MNHEY and SMNVEV (reference sequence). V lost 2 bases, J lost 3 bases, and 10 bases lay in between. The CDR3 DNA is TGTGCCAGCAGTTTAACAACGGAATCTAATGAAAAACTGTTTTTT. As protein: CASSLTTESNEKLFF.

The V gene is TRBV9, the J gene TRBJ1-5; D uncertain. The V end lost 3 bases, the J end lost 7 bases, and 17 bases lay between the germline ends. The V gene's germline CDR1 is SGDLS and CDR2 YYNGEE. This CDR3 has 15 residues. CDR3 region: CASSAAGSTTQPQHF. The CDR3, as DNA: TGTGCCAGCAGCGCTGCCGGGTCTACCACGCAGCCCCAGCATTTT.

This clone has only one observation. This CDR3 reads CASTVLDTGSYEQYF. The CDR3 DNA reads as TGTGCCAGCACCGTCCTGGACACAGGCTCCTACGAGCAGTACTTC. This chain joins TRBV7-2 and TRBJ2-7; possible D gene TRBD1, 5 bases. The CDR3 extends over 15 amino acids. V lost 7 bases, J lost 0 bases, and 16 bases lay in between. Germline V gene lookup returns CDR1 SGHTA and CDR2 FQGNSA.

V usage is TRBV10-1 and J usage is TRBJ2-1; 12 nucleotides match TRBD2. Unmatched junction bases numbered 5, after V lost 3 bases and J lost 8 bases. CDR1 and CDR2 (germline): WNHNN, SYGVQD (reference sequence). This CDR3 is built from 15 residues. The CDR3 bases are TGCGCCAGCAGTGACCCCACTAGCGGGAGGTATGAGCAGTTCTTC. The encoded protein is CASSDPTSGRYEQFF.

This chain connects TRBV7-3 to TRBJ2-1; D perhaps matches TRBD2 (5 bases). With 4 bases removed from V and 0 bases from J, the gap between germline ends came to 16 bases. CDR1 is SGHTA and CDR2 is FQGTGA in the germline V gene. The CDR3 totals 17 residues. Here the CDR3 DNA reads TGTGCCAGCAGCTCTACCGGACTTTCCAACTCCTACAATGAGCAGTTCTTC. This sequence encodes CASSSTGLSNSYNEQFF.

This clone showed up just once. This chain joins TRBV5-6 and TRBJ2-7; D gene uncertain. The V and J ends lost 0 bases and 1 base respectively, with 8 bases between them. The CDR3 has 14 residues. Per germline, CDR1 SGHDT and CDR2 YYEEEE. The CDR3 DNA follows: TGTGCCAGCAGCTTGGACACGGTTTCCTACGAGCAGTACTTC. Encoded protein: CASSLDTVSYEQYF.

In this sample, this clone turned up once. The chain links TRBV6-5 to TRBJ2-7, with TRBD1 as a possible D gene (6 bases). This CDR3 spans 14 amino acids. CDR1 is MNHEY and CDR2 is SVGAGI in the germline V gene. V was clipped by 5 bases and J by 2 bases, with 13 bases between them. The CDR3 loop is CASSITRDTYEQYF. DNA of the CDR3: TGTGCCAGCAGTATAACAAGGGACACCTACGAGCAGTACTTC.

The J gene is TRBJ1-1, the V gene TRBV19; maybe TRBD1 (6 bases). CDR1 is LNHDA, CDR2 SQIVND, per germline (reference sequence). The CDR3 extends over 14 amino acids. Trimming took off 3 bases at V and 4 bases at J, with 12 bases between the two ends. The CDR3 region has the DNA TGTGCCAGTAGTATCTTAGCCAGGGGCACTGAAGCTTTCTTT. This gives the protein CASSILARGTEAFF.

This clone was found a few times. The chain combines TRBV9 with TRBJ1-1, with D tentatively TRBD1 (6 bases). Trimming cost V 2 bases and J 1 base, with 12 bases left between them. Germline assignment: CDR1 SGDLS and CDR2 YYNGEE. The CDR3 extends over 15 amino acids. CDR3 protein: CASSVNTGQNTEAFF. The CDR3 DNA reads TGTGCCAGCAGCGTCAACACAGGGCAGAACACTGAAGCTTTCTTT. The full variable domain, rest sourced from reference TRBV9 and TRBJ1-1, is DSGVTQTPKHLITATGQRVTLRCSPRSGDLSVYWYQQSLDQGLQFLIQYYNGEERAKGNILERFSAQQFPDLHSELNLSSLELGDSALYFCASSVNTGQNTEAFFGQGTRLTVV.

The chain couples TRBV7-9 to TRBJ2-5; D is possibly TRBD1 (6 bases). The CDR3 extends over 16 amino acids. V lost 5 bases, J lost 4 bases, and 20 bases lay in between. Germline CDR1 reads SEHNR; CDR2 reads FQNEAQ (reference sequence). The DNA for the CDR3 is TGTGCCAGCAGCCCAAGCCGCCAGGGGAACGGAGAGACCCAGTACTTC. It is translated as CASSPSRQGNGETQYF.

The chain has TRBV2 and TRBJ2-3; D is perhaps TRBD2 (5 bases). Germline lookup yields CDR1 SNHLY and CDR2 FYNNEI. Trimming left V 0 bases short and J 4 bases short, with 5 bases between. This CDR3 has 13 residues. The CDR3 reads CASSEARADTQYF. The CDR3, as DNA: TGTGCCAGCAGTGAAGCGCGGGCAGATACGCAGTATTTT.

In this sample, this clone turned up once. The chain joins TRBV9 to TRBJ2-3; no clear D gene. Deletions cut 3 bases from V and 0 bases from J, with 5 bases between. Germline-derived CDR1 and CDR2 are SGDLS and YYNGEE. The CDR3 is made up of 13 amino acids. This chain's CDR3 is CASSGFSTDTQYF. CDR3 DNA sequence: TGTGCCAGCAGCGGTTTTAGCACAGATACGCAGTATTTT.

The chain has TRBV19 and TRBJ1-2; D is perhaps TRBD1 (5 bases). Germline CDR1 is LNHDA and CDR2 is SQIVND (reference sequence). Between the trimmed V and J ends, which lost 5 bases and 3 bases, there was a span of 13 bases. The CDR3 consists of 14 residues. As DNA, the CDR3 is TGTGCCAGTAGTCGCGAGGCAGGGCACTATGGCTACACCTTC. It translates to CASSREAGHYGYTF.

This clone is a singleton in its sample. V and J are TRBV7-3 and TRBJ1-1; 8 bases are shared with TRBD1. Germline trimming cut 5 bases from V and 4 bases from J; bases unmatched to any gene: 9. From germline, CDR1 is SGHTA and CDR2 FQGTGA. This CDR3 region has 15 residues. The CDR3 loop reads CASSNGQGWSTEAFF. In nucleotides, the CDR3 is TGTGCCAGCAGCAATGGACAGGGATGGAGCACTGAAGCTTTCTTT.

The chain carries TRBV6-6 and TRBJ1-5, with a weak D call TRBD1 (6 bases). Germline lookup yields CDR1 MNHNY and CDR2 SVGAGI (reference sequence). The CDR3 length is 14 residues. The V end was cut by 6 bases, the J end by 5 bases, with 14 bases between. DNA for the CDR3: TGTGCCAGCAGCCACCGGGACACCCATCAGCCCCAGCATTTT. Residues: CASSHRDTHQPQHF.

The rearrangement links TRBV4-3 to TRBJ2-1, with 8 bases identical to TRBD1. Looked up from germline, CDR1 is LGHNA and CDR2 is YSLEER. CDR3 length equals 15 residues. V lost 2 bases to trimming and J lost 6 bases; unmatched junction nucleotides: 6. This CDR3 reads CASSQPGQDFNEQFF. The CDR3, as DNA: TGCGCCAGCAGCCAACCGGGACAGGATTTCAATGAGCAGTTCTTC.